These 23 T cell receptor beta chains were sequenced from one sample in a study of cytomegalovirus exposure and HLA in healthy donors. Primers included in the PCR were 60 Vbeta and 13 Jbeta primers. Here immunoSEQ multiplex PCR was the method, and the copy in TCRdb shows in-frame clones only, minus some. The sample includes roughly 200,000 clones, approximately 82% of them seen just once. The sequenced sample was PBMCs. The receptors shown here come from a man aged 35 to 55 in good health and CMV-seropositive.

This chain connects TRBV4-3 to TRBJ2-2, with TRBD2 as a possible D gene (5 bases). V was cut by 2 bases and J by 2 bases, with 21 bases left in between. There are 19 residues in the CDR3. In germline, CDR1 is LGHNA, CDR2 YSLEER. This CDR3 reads CASSQNTGGVGANTGELFF. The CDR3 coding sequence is TGCGCCAGCAGCCAAAATACGGGTGGAGTGGGAGCTAACACCGGGGAGCTGTTTTTT.

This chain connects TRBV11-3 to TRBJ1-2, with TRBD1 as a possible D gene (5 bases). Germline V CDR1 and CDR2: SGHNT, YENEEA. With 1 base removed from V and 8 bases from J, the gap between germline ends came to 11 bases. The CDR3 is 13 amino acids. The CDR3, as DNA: TGTGCCAGCAGCTTAGGTCAGGGCACGGGCTACACCTTC. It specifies CASSLGQGTGYTF.

This CDR3 is CASFREVDNEQFF. For the CDR3, the DNA is TGTGCCAGCTTCAGGGAAGTGGATAATGAGCAGTTCTTC. The chain uses TRBV18 and TRBJ2-1; maybe TRBD1 (5 bases). Looked up from germline, CDR1 is KGHSH and CDR2 is LQKENI. The CDR3 runs to 13 residues. Trimming left V 7 bases short and J 7 bases short, with 14 bases between.

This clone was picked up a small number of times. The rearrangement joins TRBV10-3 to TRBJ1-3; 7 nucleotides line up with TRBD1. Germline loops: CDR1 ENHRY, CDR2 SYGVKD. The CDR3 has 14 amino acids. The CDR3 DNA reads TGTGCGACAGGAGGACAGGTCTCTGGAAACACCATATATTTT. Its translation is CATGGQVSGNTIYF.

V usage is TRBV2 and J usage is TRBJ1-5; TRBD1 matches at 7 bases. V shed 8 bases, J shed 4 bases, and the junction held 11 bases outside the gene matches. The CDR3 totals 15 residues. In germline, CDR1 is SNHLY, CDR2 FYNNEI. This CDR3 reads CASLKAGGNNQPQHF. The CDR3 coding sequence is TGTGCCAGCCTAAAAGCAGGGGGTAATAATCAGCCCCAGCATTTT.

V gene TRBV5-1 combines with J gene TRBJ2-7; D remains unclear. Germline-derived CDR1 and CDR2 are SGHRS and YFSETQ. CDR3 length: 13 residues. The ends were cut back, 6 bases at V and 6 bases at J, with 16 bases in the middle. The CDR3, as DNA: TGCGCCAGCACCGAGCGCCCACCCCTCGAGCAGTACTTC. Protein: CASTERPPLEQYF.

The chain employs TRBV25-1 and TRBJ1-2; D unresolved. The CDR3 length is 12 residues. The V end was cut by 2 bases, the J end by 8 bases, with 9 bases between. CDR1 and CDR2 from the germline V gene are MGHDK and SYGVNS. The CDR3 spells CASSELRVGYTF. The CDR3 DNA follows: TGTGCCAGCAGTGAACTACGCGTGGGCTACACCTTC.

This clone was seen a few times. CDR3 in DNA: TGTGCCAGCAGCTTAACGATGGAGGGCGAGCAGTACTTC. It yields the protein CASSLTMEGEQYF. This rearrangement joins TRBV7-3 to TRBJ2-7; maybe TRBD2 (6 bases). Per germline, CDR1 SGHTA and CDR2 FQGTGA. Trimming took 0 bases from V and 6 from J, leaving 9 bases between them. The CDR3 contains 13 residues.

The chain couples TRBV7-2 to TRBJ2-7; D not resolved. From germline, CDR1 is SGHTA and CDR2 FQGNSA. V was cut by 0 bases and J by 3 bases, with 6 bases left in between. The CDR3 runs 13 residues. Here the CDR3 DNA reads TGTGCCAGCAGCTTAGCGGGCAGCTACGAGCAGTACTTC. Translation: CASSLAGSYEQYF.

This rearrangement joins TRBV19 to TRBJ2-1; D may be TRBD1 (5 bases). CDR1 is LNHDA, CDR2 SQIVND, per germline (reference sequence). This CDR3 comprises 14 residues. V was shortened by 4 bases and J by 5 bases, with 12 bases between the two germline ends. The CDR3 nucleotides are TGTGCCAGTAGTACCAGGGTCTGGGACAATGAGCAGTTCTTC. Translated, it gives CASSTRVWDNEQFF.

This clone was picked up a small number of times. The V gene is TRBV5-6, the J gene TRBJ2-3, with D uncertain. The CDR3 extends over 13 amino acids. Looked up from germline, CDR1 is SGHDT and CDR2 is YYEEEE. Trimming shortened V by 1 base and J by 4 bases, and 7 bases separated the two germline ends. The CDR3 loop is CASSLYGADTQYF. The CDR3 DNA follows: TGTGCCAGCAGCTTGTATGGAGCAGATACGCAGTATTTT.

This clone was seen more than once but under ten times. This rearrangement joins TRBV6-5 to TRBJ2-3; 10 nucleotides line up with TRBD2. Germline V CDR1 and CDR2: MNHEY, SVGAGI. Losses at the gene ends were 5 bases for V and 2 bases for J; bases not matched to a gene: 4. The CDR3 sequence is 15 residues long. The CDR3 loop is CASSKLAGVTDTQYF. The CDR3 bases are TGTGCCAGCAGTAAGCTAGCGGGAGTCACAGATACGCAGTATTTT.

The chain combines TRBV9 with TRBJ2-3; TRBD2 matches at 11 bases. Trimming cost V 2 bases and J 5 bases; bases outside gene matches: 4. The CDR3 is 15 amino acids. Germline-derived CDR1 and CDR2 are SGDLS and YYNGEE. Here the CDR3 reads CASSVSGTSGDTQYF. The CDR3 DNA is TGTGCCAGCAGCGTTTCCGGGACTAGCGGAGATACGCAGTATTTT.

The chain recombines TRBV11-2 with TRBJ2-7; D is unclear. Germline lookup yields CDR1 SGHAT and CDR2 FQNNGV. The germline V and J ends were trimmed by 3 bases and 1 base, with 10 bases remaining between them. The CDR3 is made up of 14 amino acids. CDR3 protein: CASSFDTRSYEQYF. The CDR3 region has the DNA TGTGCCAGCAGCTTCGATACCAGGTCCTACGAGCAGTACTTC.

This CDR3 reads CASSPPGGNEQYF. The CDR3 DNA sequence: TGTGCCAGCAGTCCCCCCGGGGGGAACGAGCAGTACTTC. The chain recombines TRBV6-6 with TRBJ2-7; 7 bases agree with TRBD2. CDR1 and CDR2 from the germline V gene are MNHNY and SVGAGI (reference sequence). This CDR3 comprises 13 residues. The ends lost 5 bases at V and 5 bases at J; junction bases unmatched: 6.

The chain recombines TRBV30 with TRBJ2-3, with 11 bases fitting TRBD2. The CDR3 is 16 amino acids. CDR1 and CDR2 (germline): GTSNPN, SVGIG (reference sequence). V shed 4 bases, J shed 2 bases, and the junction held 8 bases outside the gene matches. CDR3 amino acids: CAWTLAGGPPTDTQYF. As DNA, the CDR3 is TGTGCCTGGACCCTAGCGGGAGGACCCCCCACAGATACGCAGTATTTT.

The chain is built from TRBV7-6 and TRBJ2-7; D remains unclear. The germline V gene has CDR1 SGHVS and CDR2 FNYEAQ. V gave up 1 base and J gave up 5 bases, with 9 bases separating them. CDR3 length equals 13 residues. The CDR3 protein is CASSLERNDEQYF. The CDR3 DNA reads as TGTGCCAGCAGCTTAGAGAGAAACGACGAGCAGTACTTC.

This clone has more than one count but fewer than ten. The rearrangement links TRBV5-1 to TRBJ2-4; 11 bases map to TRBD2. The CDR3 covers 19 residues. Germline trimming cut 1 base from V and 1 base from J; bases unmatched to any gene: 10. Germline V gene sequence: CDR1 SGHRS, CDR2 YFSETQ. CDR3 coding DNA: TGCGCCAGCAGCTTGTGGGGGACTAGCGGTGGAGGGGCCAAAAACATTCAGTACTTC. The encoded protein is CASSLWGTSGGGAKNIQYF. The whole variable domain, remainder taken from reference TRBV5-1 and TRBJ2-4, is KAGVTQTPRYLIKTRGQQVTLSCSPISGHRSVSWYQQTPGQGLQFLFEYFSETQRNKGNFPGRFSGRQFSNSRSEMNVSTLELGDSALYLCASSLWGTSGGGAKNIQYFGAGTRLSVL.

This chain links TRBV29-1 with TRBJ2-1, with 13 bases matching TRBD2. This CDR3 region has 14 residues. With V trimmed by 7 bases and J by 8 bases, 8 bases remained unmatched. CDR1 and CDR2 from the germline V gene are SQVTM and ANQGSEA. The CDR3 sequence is CSGETSGRPDEQFF. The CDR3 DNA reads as TGCAGCGGGGAGACTAGCGGGAGGCCCGATGAGCAGTTCTTC.

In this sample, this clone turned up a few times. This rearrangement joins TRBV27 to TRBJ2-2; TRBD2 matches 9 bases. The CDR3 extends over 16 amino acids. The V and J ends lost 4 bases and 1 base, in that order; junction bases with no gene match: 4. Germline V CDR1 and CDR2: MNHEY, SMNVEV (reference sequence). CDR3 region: CASSWASGENTGELFF. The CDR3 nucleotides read TGTGCCAGCAGTTGGGCTAGCGGGGAGAACACCGGGGAGCTGTTTTTT.

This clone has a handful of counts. The CDR3 DNA is TGTGCCAGCAGCGTAGAGGCGGCTTGGGGGGAGCTGTTTTTT. This gives the protein CASSVEAAWGELFF. V and J are TRBV9 and TRBJ2-2, with D uncertain. There are 14 residues in the CDR3. V lost 0 bases and J 8 bases, leaving 11 bases between the germline ends. Germline values: CDR1 SGDLS, CDR2 YYNGEE.

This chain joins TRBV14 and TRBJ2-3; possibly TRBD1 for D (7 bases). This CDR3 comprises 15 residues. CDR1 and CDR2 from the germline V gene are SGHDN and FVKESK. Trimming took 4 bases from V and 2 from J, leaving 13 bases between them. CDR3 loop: CASSRGDRYTDTQYF. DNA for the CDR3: TGTGCCAGCAGCCGCGGGGACAGATACACAGATACGCAGTATTTT.

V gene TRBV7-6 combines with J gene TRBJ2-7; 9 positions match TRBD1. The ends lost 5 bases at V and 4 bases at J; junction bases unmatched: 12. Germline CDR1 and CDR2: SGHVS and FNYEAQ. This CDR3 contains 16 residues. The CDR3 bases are TGTGCCAGCAGCCCCCGGGCTAGACAGGGGGAATACGAGCAGTACTTC. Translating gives CASSPRARQGEYEQYF.